This T cell receptor (beta chain) appears in the sequencing data of a study of T cell responses to AZD1222 COVID-19 vaccine. V shed 2 bases and J shed 5 bases, with 6 bases lying between them. The CDR3 is 13 residues long. Data came from immunoSEQ multiplex PCR; TCRdb stores just in-frame clones and leaves some out. The table includes more than 95,000 clones, more than 85% detected once. This receptor was taken from an adult in good health. Sample: peripheral blood, taken on day 0 of AZD1222 vaccination. V gene TRBV12-3 or TRBV12-4 combines with J gene TRBJ1-4; D call uncertain. The CDR3: CASSLYGNEKLFF. CDR3 sequence (DNA): TGTGCCAGCAGTTTATACGGGAATGAAAAACTGTTTTTT.